Following are 14 T cell receptor beta chains from one sample sequenced in a study of T cell responses to AZD1222 COVID-19 vaccine. The repertoire was sequenced with immunoSEQ multiplex PCR; TCRdb's copy has only in-frame clones and lacks some. The sample includes fewer than 150,000 clones, approximately 86% seen only once; the top ten take approximately 5.9%. The material sequenced was peripheral blood, taken on day 0 of AZD1222 vaccination. The receptors come from an adult in good health.

In this sample, this clone turned up a few times. The V gene is TRBV28, the J gene TRBJ1-5, with D maybe TRBD1 (5 bases). Trimming cost V 10 bases and J 3 bases, with 10 bases left between them. Germline V gives CDR1 MDHEN, CDR2 SYDVKM. The CDR3 covers 12 residues. In DNA, the CDR3 is TGTGCCACCTCAGGGCCCAATCAGCCCCAGCATTTT. Translating it yields CATSGPNQPQHF.

The rearrangement joins TRBV28 to TRBJ2-7, with TRBD1 as a possible D gene (5 bases). The germline V gene has CDR1 MDHEN and CDR2 SYDVKM. The CDR3 totals 15 residues. V was pared by 4 bases and J by 6 bases, with 19 bases between. The CDR3 loop is CASSSPPPQGSEQYF. CDR3 nucleotide sequence: TGTGCCAGCAGTTCACCACCCCCCCAGGGATCCGAGCAGTACTTC.

Written as DNA, the CDR3 is TGCGCCAGCAGCTCGGGGGATGGGACAGTTAACAATTCACCCCTCCACTTT. This encodes CASSSGDGTVNNSPLHF. The V gene is TRBV5-1, the J gene TRBJ1-6, with TRBD1 identical over 7 bases. Trimming took 3 bases from V and 7 from J; bases not matched to a gene: 13. CDR1 SGHRS and CDR2 YFSETQ come from the germline V gene. CDR3 size: 17 residues.

This sequence joins TRBV24-1 and TRBJ1-5, with 9 bases fitting TRBD1. Germline assignment: CDR1 KGHDR and CDR2 SFDVKD. The junction had 8 bases not matched to a gene; V was cut back by 4 bases and J by 5 bases. The CDR3 extends over 16 amino acids. The CDR3 DNA reads as TGTGCCACCAGTGACCCTGGGACAGGGAACGATCAGCCCCAGCATTTT. Its translation: CATSDPGTGNDQPQHF.

The chain couples TRBV27 to TRBJ1-6, with 7 nucleotides matching TRBD1. The CDR3 contains 17 residues. V dropped 4 bases and J dropped 1; count of bases not matched to a gene: 7. Germline V gives CDR1 MNHEY, CDR2 SMNVEV (reference sequence). The CDR3 here is CASSSQGTGSYNSPLHF. CDR3 nucleotides: TGTGCCAGCAGTTCACAGGGGACGGGATCCTATAATTCACCCCTCCACTTT.

This clone was seen many times. The genes are TRBV18 and TRBJ1-2, with 7 bases identical to TRBD1. With V trimmed by 1 base and J by 5 bases, 16 bases remained unmatched. Germline CDR1 is KGHSH and CDR2 is LQKENI. This CDR3 has 18 amino acids. The CDR3 spells CASSPLPLKTGVDYGYTF. DNA for the CDR3: TGTGCCAGCTCACCACTCCCACTGAAAACAGGGGTAGATTATGGCTACACCTTC.

The chain carries TRBV12-5 and TRBJ2-7; TRBD2 aligns across 8 bases. Germline V gene sequence: CDR1 LGHNT, CDR2 FRNRAP. The V and J ends lost 3 bases and 9 bases, in that order; junction bases with no gene match: 16. This CDR3 contains 16 residues. The CDR3 nucleotides read TGTGCTAGTGGTTTTTATAACAGCGGGGGCCCGATCCGGCAGTACTTC. Translating it yields CASGFYNSGGPIRQYF.

CDR3 residues: CATSGTGIKPQHF. CDR3 coding DNA: TGTGCCACCAGCGGTACTGGGATTAAGCCCCAGCATTTT. This chain connects TRBV15 to TRBJ1-5; no clear D. The V end was cut by 5 bases, the J end by 8 bases, with 13 bases between. CDR1 LNHNV and CDR2 YYDKDF come from the germline V gene (reference sequence). The CDR3 extends over 13 amino acids.

In this sample, this clone turned up once. The genes are TRBV2 and TRBJ1-6; possible D gene TRBD1, 5 bases. V lost 7 bases and J lost 7, with 14 bases in between. This CDR3 spans 14 amino acids. Germline values: CDR1 SNHLY, CDR2 FYNNEI. The CDR3 here is CASTRDSSNSPLHF. The CDR3 region has the DNA TGTGCCAGCACCCGTGACAGTTCCAATTCACCCCTCCACTTT.

The rearrangement uses TRBV7-9 and TRBJ1-4, with a tentative D call TRBD1 (6 bases). V shed 11 bases and J shed 5 bases, with 12 bases lying between them. This CDR3 has 12 amino acids. Looked up from germline, CDR1 is SEHNR and CDR2 is FQNEAQ (reference sequence). This chain's CDR3 is CAGRGANEKLFF. The CDR3 DNA sequence: TGTGCCGGCCGGGGGGCCAATGAAAAACTGTTTTTT.

The gene calls are TRBV30 and TRBJ2-1; TRBD2 aligns across 9 bases. CDR1 GTSNPN and CDR2 SVGIG come from the germline V gene (reference sequence). V lost 7 bases to trimming and J lost 15 bases; unmatched junction nucleotides: 7. This CDR3 is built from 10 residues. The CDR3 spells CALGLASPFF. The CDR3, as DNA: TGTGCCTTGGGACTAGCAAGCCCGTTCTTC. Full variable domain (remainder filled in from reference TRBV30 and TRBJ2-1): SQTIHQWPATLVQPVGSPLSLECTVEGTSNPNLYWYRQAAGRGLQLLFYSVGIGQISSEVPQNLSASRPQDRQFILSSKKLLLSDSGFYLCALGLASPFFGPGTRLTVL.

The count of this clone is one. The chain has TRBV19 and TRBJ2-7, with 9 bases that match TRBD1. From germline, CDR1 is LNHDA and CDR2 SQIVND (reference sequence). This CDR3 contains 15 residues. J was trimmed by 5 bases and V by 5 bases; bases with no gene match: 10. For the CDR3, the DNA is TGTGCCAGTAGTTGGGGGGGGACAGGGTACGACGAGCAGTACTTC. This translates into CASSWGGTGYDEQYF.

Written as DNA, the CDR3 is TGTGCCAGCAGTTTATTCCCGGGACAGGGAACCTACGAGCAGTACTTC. Protein product: CASSLFPGQGTYEQYF. The genes are TRBV28 and TRBJ2-7, with 9 nucleotides matching TRBD1. Trimming took 1 base from V and 2 from J; bases not matched to a gene: 6. There are 16 residues in the CDR3. The germline V gene has CDR1 MDHEN and CDR2 SYDVKM.

This clone appeared a few times. The rearrangement joins TRBV20-1 to TRBJ1-2; D ambiguous. The V end was cut by 3 bases, the J end by 4 bases, with 12 bases between. Germline CDR1 is DFQATT and CDR2 is SNEGSKA (reference sequence). This CDR3 region has 13 residues. CDR3 residues: CSASRTDLYGYTF. The CDR3 bases are TGCAGTGCTAGTAGAACAGACCTCTATGGCTACACCTTC.